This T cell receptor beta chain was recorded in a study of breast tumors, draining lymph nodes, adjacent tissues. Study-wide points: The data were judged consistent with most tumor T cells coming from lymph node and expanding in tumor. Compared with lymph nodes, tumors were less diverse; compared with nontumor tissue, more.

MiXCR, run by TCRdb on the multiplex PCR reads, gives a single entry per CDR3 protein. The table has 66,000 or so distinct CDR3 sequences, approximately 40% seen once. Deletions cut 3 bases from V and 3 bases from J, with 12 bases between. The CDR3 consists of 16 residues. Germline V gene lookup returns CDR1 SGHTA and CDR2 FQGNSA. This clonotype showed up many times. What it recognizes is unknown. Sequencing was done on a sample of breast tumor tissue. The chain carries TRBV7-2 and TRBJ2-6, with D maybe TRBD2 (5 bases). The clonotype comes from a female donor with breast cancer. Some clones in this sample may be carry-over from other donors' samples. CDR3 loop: CASSFPTRVGANVLTF. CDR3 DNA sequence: TGTGCCAGCAGCTTCCCGACGAGGGTTGGGGCCAACGTCCTGACTTTC.